Listed below are T cell receptor beta chains from one sample, sequenced in a study of identical twins. MiXCR was run by TCRdb on the 5' RACE reads, yielding one entry per CDR3 protein. The sample has roughly 200,000 distinct CDR3 sequences; 15% to 20% are singletons. The same sample was also used in a study of T cells expressing NK-cell markers.

The sequenced material came from CD8+ T cells sorted from blood. The receptors derive from a woman aged 18-29 years in good health. Both conserved end residues are part of each CDR3. D genes are given only for firm matches. Only part of the rows carry a size: once, few, many, or a class if the clone is expanded.

v_gene	abundance	j_gene	d_gene	CDR3nt	CDR3aa
TRBV5-1	many	TRBJ2-1	NA	TGCGCCAGCAGCTCAGGCCACAGCTCCTACAATGAGCAGTTCTTC	CASSSGHSSYNEQFF
TRBV30	NA	TRBJ2-1	TRBD2	TGTGCCTGTCTACTAGCGGGAATGAATGAGCAGTTCTTC	CACLLAGMNEQFF
TRBV4-1	NA	TRBJ2-3	TRBD1	TGCGCCAGCAGCCAGGATTTCCGGGACAGGGGTCAGAATACGCAGTATTTT	CASSQDFRDRGQNTQYF
TRBV6-1	few	TRBJ2-7	TRBD2	TGTGCCAGCAGCCTCTACACTAGCGGGAGTAACGAGCAGTACTTC	CASSLYTSGSNEQYF
TRBV5-1	few	TRBJ2-7	TRBD2	TGCGCCAGCAGGTATCGACTAGCGGGAGGGTTTCGCGAGCAGTACTTC	CASRYRLAGGFREQYF
TRBV27	few	TRBJ1-5	NA	TGTGCCAGCAGCCCGGGACGGCGGGCTCAGCCCCAGCATTTT	CASSPGRRAQPQHF
TRBV12-3/TRBV12-4	NA	TRBJ2-6	NA	TGTGCCAGCAGGGGGGTTGGGGCCAACGTCCTGACTTTC	CASRGVGANVLTF
TRBV15	few	TRBJ2-2	NA	TGTGCCACCAGCAGAGATCTAGCCGGGGAGCTGTTTTTT	CATSRDLAGELFF
TRBV6-2/TRBV6-3	NA	TRBJ2-7	TRBD2	TGTGCCACCACGGGTAGCGGGAGTTCTTCCTACGAGCAGTACTTC	CATTGSGSSSYEQYF
TRBV12-3/TRBV12-4	many	TRBJ1-5	NA	TGTGCCAGCAGTGCAACACTATATCAGCCCCAGCATTTT	CASSATLYQPQHF
TRBV12-3/TRBV12-4	few	TRBJ2-3	NA	TGTGCCATCGGGGCCGGGGGTCAGGGAAATACGCAGTATTTT	CAIGAGGQGNTQYF
TRBV12-5	NA	TRBJ2-1	TRBD1	TGTGCTAGTGGTCCCCCCGGGACAGGGAGTAATGAGCAGTTCTTC	CASGPPGTGSNEQFF
TRBV5-6	NA	TRBJ2-1	NA	TGTGCCAGCAGCTTGGTATCCGCGCATGAGCAGTTCTTC	CASSLVSAHEQFF
TRBV11-3	NA	TRBJ2-7	NA	TGTGCCAGCAGCTTGACTCCCTCCTACGAGCAGTACTTC	CASSLTPSYEQYF
TRBV27	once	TRBJ2-1	NA	TGTGCCAGCAGTTGGCGCGGGGAGACCTACAATGAGCAGTTCTTC	CASSWRGETYNEQFF
TRBV6-5	once	TRBJ2-7	TRBD1	TGTGCCAGCAGTTACGGGACAGGGGGCGAGCAGTACTTC	CASSYGTGGEQYF
TRBV7-2	NA	TRBJ2-1	TRBD2	TGTGCCAGCAGCCCGGTTCCTAGCGGGGCGTACAATGAGCAGTTCTTC	CASSPVPSGAYNEQFF
TRBV3-1	few	TRBJ1-2	NA	TGTGCCAGCAACACACGAGGCGGAGCTAACTATGGCTACACCTTC	CASNTRGGANYGYTF
TRBV7-2	many	TRBJ2-1	TRBD1	TGTGCCAGCAGCTTAGGTTACAGGGGATCTACCTACAATGAGCAGTTCTTC	CASSLGYRGSTYNEQFF
TRBV7-9	few	TRBJ2-2	TRBD1	TGTGCCAGCAGCTCCACGACAGGGGGAGGCGGGGAGCTGTTTTTT	CASSSTTGGGGELFF
TRBV7-9	NA	TRBJ1-2	NA	TGTGCCAGCAGCTTATTCAGCGGTGGCTACACCTTC	CASSLFSGGYTF
TRBV6-5	few	TRBJ1-5	NA	TGTGCCAGCAGTTACTCTTACAATCAGCCCCAGCATTTT	CASSYSYNQPQHF
TRBV7-9	few	TRBJ1-1	TRBD1	TGTGCCAGCAGGACCGGGACAGGGGGTTTAAACACTGAAGCTTTCTTT	CASRTGTGGLNTEAFF
TRBV12-3/TRBV12-4	many	TRBJ1-4	TRBD1	TGTGCCAGCAGTCCCGGGACAGGGAAGGATGAAAAACTGTTTTTT	CASSPGTGKDEKLFF
TRBV29-1	few	TRBJ2-5	NA	TGCAGCGTTGAAGAACATATCATAGTGGAAGAGACCCAGTACTTC	CSVEEHIIVEETQYF
TRBV11-2	few	TRBJ2-1	NA	TGTGCCAGCAGCTACTTTTCAGGGGACAATGAGCAGTTCTTC	CASSYFSGDNEQFF
TRBV9	few	TRBJ2-1	TRBD2	TGTGCCAGCAGCCCCGGACTAGCGGGTTTAGAGCAGTTCTTC	CASSPGLAGLEQFF
TRBV30	few	TRBJ1-1	NA	TGTGCCTGGAGTCGGCAGACTGAAGCTTTCTTT	CAWSRQTEAFF
TRBV20-1	NA	TRBJ2-7	NA	TGCAGTGCTAGATCCGCCTCCTACGAGCAGTACTTC	CSARSASYEQYF
TRBV6-1	NA	TRBJ1-1	NA	TGTGCCAGCAGAGGGGGGTGGGACACTGAAGCTTTCTTT	CASRGGWDTEAFF
TRBV6-2/TRBV6-3	NA	TRBJ2-5	NA	TGTGCCAGCAGTTTAGGACCCTCATGGGAGACCCAGTACTTC	CASSLGPSWETQYF
TRBV12-3/TRBV12-4	NA	TRBJ2-1	NA	TGTGCCAGCGGGCAAGGCTTTGCCAATGAGCAGTTCTTC	CASGQGFANEQFF
TRBV9	few	TRBJ2-1	NA	TGTGCCAGCAGCGCTTCCCCCAGACTCGATCGAAAAAACGAAAATGAGCAGTTCTTC	CASSASPRLDRKNENEQFF
TRBV4-3	many	TRBJ2-3	NA	TGCGCCAGCAGCCAAGGGGAGGGGGGTACGCAGTATTTT	CASSQGEGGTQYF
TRBV27	NA	TRBJ2-7	NA	TGTGCCAGCAGTAGTACTATCGCGAGGGCCTACGAGCAGTACTTC	CASSSTIARAYEQYF
TRBV18	NA	TRBJ2-7	TRBD2	TGTGCCAGCTCACCAGGCACTAGCGGGTACAACTACGAGCAGTACTTC	CASSPGTSGYNYEQYF
TRBV20-1	few	TRBJ1-2	TRBD1	TGCAGTGCTAGAGACCCGCTTAACAGGGGGCTCGGAATTGTGGGTGGCTACACCTTC	CSARDPLNRGLGIVGGYTF
TRBV12-3/TRBV12-4	few	TRBJ2-5	NA	TGTGCCAGCAGGACAGTGGGGGAGACCCAGTACTTC	CASRTVGETQYF
TRBV13	many	TRBJ2-7	NA	TGTGCCAGCAGCTTAAGAGGGTCCGAGCAGTACTTC	CASSLRGSEQYF
TRBV15	few	TRBJ1-4	TRBD1	TGTGCCACCAGCAGAGATCAGGACAGGAATGAAAAACTGTTTTTT	CATSRDQDRNEKLFF
TRBV3-1	few	TRBJ1-1	NA	TGTGCCAGCAGCCAAGATAAACTCCTTTGGAGCACTGAAGCTTTCTTT	CASSQDKLLWSTEAFF
TRBV20-1	many	TRBJ2-7	NA	TGCAGTGCCACGGACGATATCTACGAGCGGCAGTACTTC	CSATDDIYERQYF
TRBV12-3/TRBV12-4	few	TRBJ2-5	NA	TGTGCCAGCAGTTTAGCAGCAGAGACCCAGTACTTC	CASSLAAETQYF